This passage covers 30 T cell receptor beta chains from one sample sequenced in a study of human T cells and chemical hapten exposure. Time point defined: pre-sensitization, week 0. Treatment defined: therapeutic diphenylcyclopropenone sensitization with weekly scalp DPC. Each CDR3 protein is one row after TCRdb ran MiXCR on the RACE reads. The sample lists fewer than 140,000 distinct CDR3 sequences, 9.5% to 15% occurring once. This specimen consisted of whole blood, obtained in connection with sensitization to the hapten diphenylcyclopropenone (DPC). The receptors here all came from a woman in her forties or fifties with alopecia areata. Some clones in this sample may be carry-over from other donors' samples.

This clonotype was seen a handful of times. The rearrangement links TRBV7-6 to TRBJ2-5; 7 nucleotides agree with TRBD2. This CDR3 is built from 13 residues. Unmatched junction bases numbered 3, after V lost 1 base and J lost 7 bases. Germline loops: CDR1 SGHVS, CDR2 FNYEAQ. This chain's CDR3 is CASSLERDATQYF. The CDR3 coding sequence is TGTGCCAGCAGCTTAGAGCGGGACGCGACCCAGTACTTC.

This clonotype was found a few times. This chain connects TRBV27 to TRBJ1-1; weak D call: TRBD1 (6 bases). The length of the CDR3 is 14 residues. Germline V gene sequence: CDR1 MNHEY, CDR2 SMNVEV (reference sequence). Deletions cut 4 bases from V and 4 bases from J, with 13 bases between. CDR3 loop: CASSWGARVTEAFF. Written as DNA, the CDR3 is TGTGCCAGCAGTTGGGGGGCGCGTGTCACTGAAGCTTTCTTT.

This clonotype was seen at least ten times. The V and J genes are TRBV6-5 and TRBJ2-1; 7 bases agree with TRBD1. CDR1 is MNHEY, CDR2 SVGAGI, per germline. CDR3 length: 12 residues. After removal of 4 bases from V and 10 bases from J, the junction contained 4 bases not matched to a gene. DNA of the CDR3: TGTGCCAGCAGTTCAGCGGACAGGGAGCAGTTCTTC. Residues: CASSSADREQFF.

This clonotype was found a few times. The chain employs TRBV11-2 and TRBJ2-7, with D possibly TRBD1 on 6 matching bases. The V gene lost 5 bases and the J gene lost 1 base, with 15 bases spanning the gap. CDR3 length equals 15 residues. Germline V gives CDR1 SGHAT, CDR2 FQNNGV. CDR3 in DNA: TGTGCCAGCAGCGTAAGCGCAGGGGCATCCTACGAGCAGTACTTC. Translating gives CASSVSAGASYEQYF. Combining the CDR3 with reference TRBV11-2 and TRBJ2-7 gives the whole variable domain EAGVAQSPRYKIIEKRQSVAFWCNPISGHATLYWYQQILGQGPKLLIQFQNNGVVDDSQLPKDRFSAERLKGVDSTLKIQPAKLEDSAVYLCASSVSAGASYEQYFGPGTRLTVT.

This clonotype showed up many times. This chain links TRBV25-1 with TRBJ1-4; D remains ambiguous. V shed 4 bases and J shed 0 bases, with 12 bases lying between them. This CDR3 contains 16 residues. CDR1 is MGHDK, CDR2 SYGVNS, per germline. CDR3 residues: CASSAPEGATNEKLFF. DNA of the CDR3: TGTGCCAGCAGTGCCCCTGAAGGTGCAACTAATGAAAAACTGTTTTTT.

This clonotype was observed a handful of times. This chain uses TRBV9 with TRBJ2-2; TRBD2 aligns across 12 bases. Trimming removed 4 bases from V and 1 base from J; junction bases left unmatched: 8. This CDR3 contains 18 residues. The germline CDR1 and CDR2 sequences are SGDLS and YYNGEE. The CDR3 is CASSPGLAGKENTGELFF. As DNA, the CDR3 is TGTGCCAGCAGCCCAGGACTAGCGGGAAAGGAGAACACCGGGGAGCTGTTTTTT.

This clonotype was counted between two and nine times. V usage is TRBV7-2 and J usage is TRBJ1-2; weak D call: TRBD1 (5 bases). Trimming removed 1 base at V and 8 bases at J, with 11 bases between. The CDR3 runs to 13 residues. CDR1 is SGHTA, CDR2 FQGNSA, per germline. This CDR3 is CASSLDRIHGYTF. The CDR3 bases are TGTGCCAGCAGCTTAGACAGGATACACGGCTACACCTTC.

Many counts were recorded for this clonotype. The gene calls are TRBV6-2 or TRBV6-3 and TRBJ2-3; maybe TRBD1 (6 bases). CDR1 is MNHEY and CDR2 is SVGEGT in the germline V gene. V was shortened by 10 bases and J by 5 bases, with 22 bases between the two germline ends. The CDR3 runs 15 residues. CDR3 coding DNA: TGTGCCACCATGGGCCGAGGCAGGGGTTTAGATACGCAGTATTTT. Translating it yields CATMGRGRGLDTQYF.

The chain recombines TRBV5-1 with TRBJ2-3, with 7 bases matching TRBD2. Germline lookup yields CDR1 SGHRS and CDR2 YFSETQ. Losses at the gene ends were 2 bases for V and 5 bases for J; bases not matched to a gene: 5. The CDR3 runs to 14 residues. The CDR3 DNA reads TGCGCCAGCAGCTTCAGGGTAGCGGGAGATACGCAGTATTTT. This sequence encodes CASSFRVAGDTQYF.

This clonotype was detected ten times or more. The rearrangement links TRBV12-3 or TRBV12-4 to TRBJ1-2, with a tentative D call TRBD1 (5 bases). This CDR3 has 15 amino acids. The ends were cut back, 6 bases at V and 4 bases at J, with 18 bases in the middle. The chain's CDR3 is CASRGTRDRSYGYTF. The CDR3 region has the DNA TGTGCCAGCAGGGGGACGAGGGATCGTAGCTATGGCTACACCTTC.

This clonotype turned up a few times. This chain connects TRBV7-2 to TRBJ1-5, with D possibly matching TRBD1 (5 bases). The CDR3 covers 17 residues. V lost 5 bases and J 2 bases, leaving 19 bases between the germline ends. Germline V lookup: CDR1 SGHTA, CDR2 FQGNSA. The CDR3 region has the DNA TGTGCCAGCAGCCCGCCCGGCCTTAGAGGGGGCAATCAGCCCCAGCATTTT. It specifies CASSPPGLRGGNQPQHF.

This clonotype occurred a few times. This rearrangement joins TRBV3-1 to TRBJ2-2, with a tentative D call TRBD1 (6 bases). From germline, CDR1 is LGHDT and CDR2 YNNKEL (reference sequence). V was pared by 3 bases and J by 6 bases, with 14 bases between. CDR3 length equals 15 residues. The CDR3 region is CASSHVARQAGELFF. The CDR3 DNA follows: TGTGCCAGCAGCCACGTTGCTCGACAGGCCGGGGAGCTGTTTTTT.

V is TRBV7-2 and J is TRBJ2-2; TRBD1 matches 7 bases. CDR1 and CDR2 (germline): SGHTA, FQGNSA. With V trimmed by 6 bases and J by 2 bases, 6 bases remained unmatched. The CDR3 is made up of 15 amino acids. The CDR3 here is CASSSNRGNTGELFF. In DNA form, the CDR3 reads TGTGCCAGCAGTTCGAACAGGGGCAACACCGGGGAGCTGTTTTTT.

This clonotype was counted a few times. The J gene is TRBJ2-2, the V gene TRBV6-1; D perhaps matches TRBD2 (6 bases). The germline V gene has CDR1 MNHNS and CDR2 SASEGT. The CDR3 has 14 residues. V lost 8 bases and J 5 bases, leaving 15 bases between the germline ends. The CDR3 DNA follows: TGTGCCAGCGTCCGGGAGCGGTTTACCGGGGAGCTGTTTTTT. Translation: CASVRERFTGELFF.

This clonotype was observed at least ten times. This rearrangement joins TRBV4-2 to TRBJ2-1; 7 bases line up with TRBD1. Germline trimming cut 1 base from V and 2 bases from J; bases unmatched to any gene: 5. The V gene's germline CDR1 is LGHNA and CDR2 YNFKEQ. This CDR3 is 16 amino acids long. The CDR3 loop is CASSQGAGGAYNEQFF. The DNA of the CDR3 is TGTGCCAGCAGCCAAGGGGCAGGGGGAGCCTACAATGAGCAGTTCTTC.

This clonotype was detected only a few times. The chain uses TRBV19 and TRBJ2-1; TRBD2 agrees at 12 bases. This CDR3 has 15 residues. CDR1 is LNHDA, CDR2 SQIVND, per germline (reference sequence). V lost 3 bases to trimming and J lost 8 bases; unmatched junction nucleotides: 5. Here the CDR3 DNA reads TGTGCCAGTAGTATGACTAGCGGGAGAGGTCATGAGCAGTTCTTC. Residues: CASSMTSGRGHEQFF. Full variable domain (missing parts from reference TRBV19 and TRBJ2-1): DGGITQSPKYLFRKEGQNVTLSCEQNLNHDAMYWYRQDPGQGLRLIYYSQIVNDFQKGDIAEGYSVSREKKESFPLTVTSAQKNPTAFYLCASSMTSGRGHEQFFGPGTRLTVL.

The gene calls are TRBV5-5 and TRBJ2-7; possible D gene TRBD1, 6 bases. Germline loops: CDR1 SGHKS, CDR2 YYEKEE (reference sequence). Trimming removed 4 bases from V and 7 bases from J, with 12 bases in between. CDR3 size: 12 residues. CDR3 sequence reads: CASSLGQREQYF. The CDR3 bases are TGTGCCAGCAGCCTTGGACAGCGAGAGCAGTACTTC.

The chain employs TRBV20-1 and TRBJ2-1; 9 bases are shared with TRBD2. The V and J ends lost 6 bases and 0 bases, in that order; junction bases with no gene match: 9. Germline CDR1 and CDR2: DFQATT and SNEGSKA (reference sequence). The length of the CDR3 is 16 residues. As DNA, the CDR3 is TGCAGTGCCGCTAGGCGGGGGGGCCCCTCCTACAATGAGCAGTTCTTC. Protein sequence: CSAARRGGPSYNEQFF.

Here the CDR3 reads CASSQELAGIDYEQYF. The CDR3, as DNA: TGTGCCAGCAGCCAAGAATTGGCGGGGATAGACTACGAGCAGTACTTC. The chain combines TRBV4-2 with TRBJ2-7; tentative D call: TRBD2 (6 bases). Germline V CDR1 and CDR2: LGHNA, YNFKEQ. The CDR3 is 16 residues long. The V gene lost 0 bases and the J gene lost 3 bases, with 15 bases spanning the gap.

This clonotype was observed a few times. This chain links TRBV2 with TRBJ1-2, with unresolved D. The CDR3 runs 14 residues. Trimming left V 0 bases short and J 5 bases short, with 10 bases between. Germline assignment: CDR1 SNHLY and CDR2 FYNNEI. Here the CDR3 DNA reads TGTGCCAGCAGTGAAGCCGGAGCCTTATATGGCTACACCTTC. Its translation: CASSEAGALYGYTF.

This clonotype was seen more than once but under ten times. The chain combines TRBV7-9 with TRBJ2-1; 9 bases align to TRBD2. The germline V gene has CDR1 SEHNR and CDR2 FQNEAQ (reference sequence). There are 14 residues in the CDR3. Losses at the gene ends were 5 bases for V and 8 bases for J; bases not matched to a gene: 7. The CDR3 sequence is CASSPIAGADEQFF. The CDR3 region has the DNA TGTGCCAGCAGCCCTATAGCGGGAGCCGATGAGCAGTTCTTC.

The chain couples TRBV7-8 to TRBJ1-5, with D perhaps matching TRBD1 (6 bases). Trimming removed 4 bases at V and 2 bases at J, with 12 bases between. The length of the CDR3 is 15 residues. Germline values: CDR1 SGHVS, CDR2 FQNEAQ. CDR3 sequence: CASSSQGRGNQPQHF. The CDR3 DNA follows: TGTGCCAGCAGCTCCCAGGGGAGAGGCAATCAGCCCCAGCATTTT.

This clonotype was observed many times. Here the CDR3 reads CASSFRDAPEAFF. The CDR3, as DNA: TGTGCCAGCAGTTTCCGGGACGCTCCTGAAGCTTTCTTT. The chain joins TRBV6-6 to TRBJ1-1; weak D call: TRBD1 (5 bases). Trimming pared 4 bases from V and 6 bases from J, leaving 12 bases between. Per the germline V gene, CDR1 is MNHNY and CDR2 is SVGAGI (reference sequence). The CDR3 consists of 13 residues.

In this sample, this clonotype turned up many times. The V gene is TRBV4-2, the J gene TRBJ2-5; no firm D call. V dropped 4 bases and J dropped 2 bases, with 8 bases sitting between them. The length of the CDR3 is 13 residues. The germline V gene has CDR1 LGHNA and CDR2 YNFKEQ. The CDR3 nucleotides are TGTGCCAGCAGCCGTGCTCAGCAAGAGACCCAGTACTTC. Protein sequence: CASSRAQQETQYF.

This chain connects TRBV5-6 to TRBJ2-1; 10 positions match TRBD2. This CDR3 has 16 amino acids. Unmatched junction bases numbered 1, after V lost 1 base and J lost 0 bases. Germline V CDR1 and CDR2: SGHDT, YYEEEE. CDR3 nucleotide sequence: TGTGCCAGCAGCTTGCTAGCGGGAGTCTCCTACAATGAGCAGTTCTTC. Its protein product is CASSLLAGVSYNEQFF.

V usage is TRBV6-1 and J usage is TRBJ1-1; no definite D call. Germline V gene lookup returns CDR1 MNHNS and CDR2 SASEGT. CDR3 length: 12 residues. Trimming took off 6 bases at V and 1 base at J, with 6 bases between the two ends. CDR3 residues: CASSHRNTEAFF. The CDR3 DNA follows: TGTGCCAGCAGCCACAGGAACACTGAAGCTTTCTTT.

V and J are TRBV9 and TRBJ2-3; 10 bases line up with TRBD2. Trimming at V came to 2 bases and at J to 1 base, leaving 1 base not matched to a gene. The CDR3 runs 15 residues. Germline V gene data show CDR1 as SGDLS and CDR2 as YYNGEE. This chain's CDR3 is CASSVGLAGTDTQYF. The CDR3 DNA is TGTGCCAGCAGCGTCGGACTAGCGGGCACAGATACGCAGTATTTT.

This clonotype came up many times. This chain joins TRBV6-5 and TRBJ2-7; the match to TRBD1 covers 7 bases. V was clipped by 3 bases and J by 7 bases; unmatched bases: 3. The CDR3 is 12 amino acids. Germline V gene data show CDR1 as MNHEY and CDR2 as SVGAGI. The CDR3 protein is CASSYIRGEQYF. CDR3 in DNA: TGTGCCAGCAGTTATATCAGGGGGGAGCAGTACTTC.

The genes are TRBV5-4 and TRBJ2-5; unclear D gene. CDR1 SGHNT and CDR2 YYREEE come from the germline V gene (reference sequence). The CDR3 length is 14 residues. Trimming shortened V by 3 bases and J by 2 bases, and 11 bases separated the two germline ends. The CDR3 DNA reads TGTGCCAGCAGCTCCGACCAAACGCAAGAGACCCAGTACTTC. Translated, it gives CASSSDQTQETQYF.

This clonotype was picked up many times. The V gene is TRBV2, the J gene TRBJ1-1; D is perhaps TRBD1 (6 bases). This CDR3 has 14 residues. From germline, CDR1 is SNHLY and CDR2 FYNNEI. Trimming removed 7 bases at V and 0 bases at J, with 12 bases between. Here the CDR3 reads CASKEGVLNTEAFF. CDR3 sequence (DNA): TGTGCCAGCAAGGAGGGGGTATTGAACACTGAAGCTTTCTTT.